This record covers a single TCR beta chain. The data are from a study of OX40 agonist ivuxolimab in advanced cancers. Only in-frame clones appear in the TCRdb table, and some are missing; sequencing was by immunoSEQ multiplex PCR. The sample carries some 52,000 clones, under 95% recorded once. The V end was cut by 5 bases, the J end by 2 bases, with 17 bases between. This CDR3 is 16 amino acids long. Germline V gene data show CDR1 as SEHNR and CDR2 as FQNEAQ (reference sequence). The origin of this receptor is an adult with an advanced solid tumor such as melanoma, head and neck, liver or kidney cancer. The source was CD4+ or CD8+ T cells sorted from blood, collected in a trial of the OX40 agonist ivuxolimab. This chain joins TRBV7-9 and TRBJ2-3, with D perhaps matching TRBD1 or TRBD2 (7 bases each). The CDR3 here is CASSGRGGRDTDTQYF. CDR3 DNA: TGTGCCAGCAGCGGCAGGGGGGGCCGTGACACAGATACGCAGTATTTT. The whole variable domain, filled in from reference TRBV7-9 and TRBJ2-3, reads DTGVSQNPRHKITKRGQNVTFRCDPISEHNRLYWYRQTLGQGPEFLTYFQNEAQLEKSRLLSDRFSAERPKGSFSTLEIQRTEQGDSAMYLCASSGRGGRDTDTQYFGPGTRLTVL.